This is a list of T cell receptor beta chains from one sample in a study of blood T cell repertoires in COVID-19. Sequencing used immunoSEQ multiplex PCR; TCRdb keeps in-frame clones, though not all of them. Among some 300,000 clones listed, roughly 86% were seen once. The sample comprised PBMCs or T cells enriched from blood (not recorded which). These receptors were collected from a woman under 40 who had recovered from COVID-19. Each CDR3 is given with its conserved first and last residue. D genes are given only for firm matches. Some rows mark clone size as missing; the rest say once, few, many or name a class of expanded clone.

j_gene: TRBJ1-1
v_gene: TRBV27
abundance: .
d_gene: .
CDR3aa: CASSFRFRVGEGTEAFF
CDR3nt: TGTGCCAGCAGTTTTAGATTTAGGGTGGGGGAGGGCACTGAAGCTTTCTTT

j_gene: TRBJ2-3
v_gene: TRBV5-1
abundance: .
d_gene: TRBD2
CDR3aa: CASSPLAGNGPDTQYF
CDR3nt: TGCGCCAGCAGCCCACTAGCGGGGAACGGGCCAGATACGCAGTATTTT

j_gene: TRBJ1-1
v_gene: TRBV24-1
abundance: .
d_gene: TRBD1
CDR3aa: CATSDTTGGAEAFF
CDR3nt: TGTGCCACCAGTGACACGACAGGGGGGGCTGAAGCTTTCTTT

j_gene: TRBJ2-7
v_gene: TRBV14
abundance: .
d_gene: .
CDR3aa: CASSRWTTDYEQYF
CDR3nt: TGTGCCAGCAGCCGATGGACAACCGACTACGAGCAGTACTTC

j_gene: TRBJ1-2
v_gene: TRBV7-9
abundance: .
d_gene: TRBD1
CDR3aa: CASSQTGGYGYTF
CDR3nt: TGTGCCAGCAGTCAGACAGGGGGCTATGGCTACACCTTC

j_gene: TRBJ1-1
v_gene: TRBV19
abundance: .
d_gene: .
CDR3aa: CASGPLTYRAHTEAFF
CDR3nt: TGTGCCAGTGGCCCCCTTACCTACAGGGCCCACACTGAAGCTTTCTTT

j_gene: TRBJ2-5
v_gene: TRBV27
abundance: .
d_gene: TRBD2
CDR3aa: CASAPIRSGLGIKETQYF
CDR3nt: TGTGCCAGCGCCCCAATCAGATCGGGACTAGGGATAAAGGAGACCCAGTACTTC

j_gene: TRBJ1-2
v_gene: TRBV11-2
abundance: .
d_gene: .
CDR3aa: CASSWGDDSNYGYTF
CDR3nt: TGTGCCAGCAGCTGGGGGGATGATTCTAACTATGGCTACACCTTC

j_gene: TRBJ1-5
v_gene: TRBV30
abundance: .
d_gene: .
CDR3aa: CAWSVQEGQPQHF
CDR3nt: TGTGCCTGGAGTGTACAAGAGGGTCAGCCCCAGCATTTT

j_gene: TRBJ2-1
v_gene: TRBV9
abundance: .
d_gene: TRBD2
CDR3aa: CASSVAGGTSVNNEQFF
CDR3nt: TGTGCCAGCAGCGTAGCTGGGGGGACTAGTGTAAACAATGAGCAGTTCTTC

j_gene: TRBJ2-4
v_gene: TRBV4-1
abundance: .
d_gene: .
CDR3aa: CASSQDREGPSGIQYF
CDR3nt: TGCGCCAGCAGCCAAGATAGAGAGGGGCCGAGCGGGATTCAGTACTTC

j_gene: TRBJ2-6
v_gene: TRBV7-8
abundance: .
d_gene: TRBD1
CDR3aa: CASSLGTGEMGANVLTF
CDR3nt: TGTGCCAGCAGCTTAGGGACAGGGGAAATGGGGGCCAACGTCCTGACTTTC

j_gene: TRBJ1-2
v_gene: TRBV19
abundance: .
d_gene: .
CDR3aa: CASSIFQGNGYTF
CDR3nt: TGTGCCAGTAGTATATTTCAGGGGAATGGCTACACCTTC

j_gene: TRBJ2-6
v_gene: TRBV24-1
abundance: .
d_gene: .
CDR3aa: CATSDETGSRSGANVLTF
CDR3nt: TGTGCCACCAGTGACGAGACAGGCTCGCGGTCTGGGGCCAACGTCCTGACTTTC

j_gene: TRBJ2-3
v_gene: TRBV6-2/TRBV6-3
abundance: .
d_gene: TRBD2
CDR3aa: CASSYGLATLTDTQYF
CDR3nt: TGTGCCAGCAGTTACGGACTAGCAACGCTTACAGATACGCAGTATTTT

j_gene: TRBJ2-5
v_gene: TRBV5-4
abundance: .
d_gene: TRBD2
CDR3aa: CASSLDPAGEYETQYF
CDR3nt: TGTGCCAGCAGCCTCGATCCAGCGGGAGAGTATGAGACCCAGTACTTC

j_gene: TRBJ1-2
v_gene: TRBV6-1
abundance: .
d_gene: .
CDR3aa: CASSERGGLSYGYTF
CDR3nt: TGTGCCAGCAGTGAACGGGGAGGACTCAGCTATGGCTACACCTTC

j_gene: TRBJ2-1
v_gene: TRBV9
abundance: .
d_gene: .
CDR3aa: CASSVAVGLYNEQFF
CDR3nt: TGTGCCAGCAGCGTAGCTGTCGGACTATACAATGAGCAGTTCTTC

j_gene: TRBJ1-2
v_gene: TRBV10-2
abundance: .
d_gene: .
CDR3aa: CASGGDYGYTF
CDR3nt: TGCGCCAGTGGGGGGGACTATGGCTACACCTTC

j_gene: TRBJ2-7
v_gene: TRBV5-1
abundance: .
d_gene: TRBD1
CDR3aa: CASSTAGTETYEQYF
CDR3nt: TGCGCCAGCAGCACCGCCGGGACAGAAACTTACGAGCAGTACTTC

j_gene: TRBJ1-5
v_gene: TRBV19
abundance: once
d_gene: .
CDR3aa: CASSIVRGMQHF
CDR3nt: TGTGCCAGTAGTATAGTTAGGGGGATGCAGCATTTT

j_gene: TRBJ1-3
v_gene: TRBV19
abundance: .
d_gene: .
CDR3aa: CASSIEGEARLFGNTIYF
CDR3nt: TGTGCCAGTAGTATCGAGGGGGAAGCTCGCCTCTTCGGAAACACCATATATTTT

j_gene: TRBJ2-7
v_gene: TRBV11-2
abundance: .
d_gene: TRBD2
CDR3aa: CASSHGGESSYEQYF
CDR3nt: TGTGCCAGCAGCCACGGGGGGGAGAGCTCCTACGAGCAGTACTTC

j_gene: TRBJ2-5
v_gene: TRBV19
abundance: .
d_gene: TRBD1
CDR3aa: CASSMGQGPQETQYF
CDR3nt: TGTGCCAGTAGTATGGGACAGGGGCCCCAAGAGACCCAGTACTTC

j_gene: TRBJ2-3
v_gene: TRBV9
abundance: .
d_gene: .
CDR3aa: CASSVAYERVTDTQYF
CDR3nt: TGTGCCAGCAGCGTAGCTTATGAGCGGGTCACAGATACGCAGTATTTT

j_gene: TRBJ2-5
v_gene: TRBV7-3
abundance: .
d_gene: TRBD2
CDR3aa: CASSLPSGGTQTQYF
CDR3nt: TGTGCCAGCAGCTTACCCTCGGGAGGGACGCAGACCCAGTACTTC

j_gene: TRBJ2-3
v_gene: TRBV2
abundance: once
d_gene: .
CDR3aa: CASHYTDTQYF
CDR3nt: TGTGCCAGTCACTACACAGATACGCAGTATTTT

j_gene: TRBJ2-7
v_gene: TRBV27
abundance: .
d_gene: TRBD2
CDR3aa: CASSGGGIYEQYF
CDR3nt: TGTGCCAGCTCCGGGGGGGGAATTTACGAGCAGTACTTC

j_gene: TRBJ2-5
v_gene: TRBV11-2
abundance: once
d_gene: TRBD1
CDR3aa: CASSLKGQGAYTKLGTQYF
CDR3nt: TGTGCCAGCAGCTTAAAGGGACAGGGGGCTTATACCAAGTTGGGGACCCAGTACTTC

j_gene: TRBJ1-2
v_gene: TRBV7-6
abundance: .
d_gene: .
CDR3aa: CASSQQDGRGLGGYTF
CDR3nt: TGTGCCAGCAGCCAACAGGACGGACGGGGACTTGGCGGCTACACCTTC

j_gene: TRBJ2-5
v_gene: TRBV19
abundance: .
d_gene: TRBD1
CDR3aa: CASSIGQGAGETQYF
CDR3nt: TGTGCCAGTAGTATAGGACAGGGGGCAGGAGAGACCCAGTACTTC

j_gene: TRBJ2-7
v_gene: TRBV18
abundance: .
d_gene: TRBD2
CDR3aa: CASSPRSSGEQYF
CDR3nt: TGTGCCAGCTCACCACGGTCTAGCGGCGAGCAGTACTTC

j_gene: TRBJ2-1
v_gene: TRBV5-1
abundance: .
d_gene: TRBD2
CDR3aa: CASSLTLSGSSYNEQFF
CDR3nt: TGCGCCAGCAGCCTTACCCTTAGCGGGAGCTCCTACAATGAGCAGTTCTTC

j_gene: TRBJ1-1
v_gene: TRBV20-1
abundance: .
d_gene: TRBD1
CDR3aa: CSASGTALMNTEAFF
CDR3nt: TGCAGTGCTAGTGGGACAGCCCTCATGAACACTGAAGCTTTCTTT

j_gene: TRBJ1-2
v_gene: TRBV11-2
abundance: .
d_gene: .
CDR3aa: CASGLGGLQHGYTF
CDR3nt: TGTGCCAGCGGGCTTGGGGGCCTTCAACATGGCTACACCTTC

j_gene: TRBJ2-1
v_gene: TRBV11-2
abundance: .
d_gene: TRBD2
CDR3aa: CASSLDYLGGRGNEQFF
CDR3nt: TGTGCCAGCAGCTTAGATTACTTGGGCGGGAGGGGTAATGAGCAGTTCTTC

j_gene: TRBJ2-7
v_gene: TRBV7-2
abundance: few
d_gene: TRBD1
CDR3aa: CASSLLPGGREQYF
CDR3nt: TGTGCCAGCAGCCTTCTCCCAGGGGGCCGGGAGCAGTACTTC

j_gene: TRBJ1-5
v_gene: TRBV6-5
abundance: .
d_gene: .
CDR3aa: CASSSQGSNQPQHF
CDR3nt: TGTGCCAGCTCTAGTCAGGGTAGCAATCAGCCCCAGCATTTT

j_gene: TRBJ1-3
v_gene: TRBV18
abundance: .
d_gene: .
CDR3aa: CASSSPGDGNTIYF
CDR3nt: TGTGCCAGCTCATCCCCAGGGGATGGAAACACCATATATTTT

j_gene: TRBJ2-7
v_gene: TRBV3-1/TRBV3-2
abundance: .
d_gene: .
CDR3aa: CASTSLHAGFYEQYF
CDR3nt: TGTGCCAGCACCTCCCTCCACGCGGGATTCTACGAGCAGTACTTC

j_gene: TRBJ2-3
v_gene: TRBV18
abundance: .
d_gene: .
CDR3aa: CASSPTGDEGNTQYF
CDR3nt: TGTGCCAGCTCCCCCACTGGCGACGAGGGAAATACGCAGTATTTT

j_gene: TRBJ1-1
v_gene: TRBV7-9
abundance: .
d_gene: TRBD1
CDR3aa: CASTRTGGAGTEAFF
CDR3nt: TGTGCCAGCACTCGGACAGGGGGCGCGGGCACTGAAGCTTTCTTT

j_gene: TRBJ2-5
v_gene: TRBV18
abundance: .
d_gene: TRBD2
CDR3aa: CASSPGGRRETQYF
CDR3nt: TGTGCCAGCTCACCTGGCGGGAGGAGAGAGACCCAGTACTTC

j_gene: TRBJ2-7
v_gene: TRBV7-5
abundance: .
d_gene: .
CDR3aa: CARSTSGTAAYEQYF
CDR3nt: TGTGCCAGAAGCACCTCCGGGACAGCCGCCTACGAGCAGTACTTC

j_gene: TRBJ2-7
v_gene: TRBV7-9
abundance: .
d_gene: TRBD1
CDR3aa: CASSLTGTYEQYF
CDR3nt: TGTGCCAGCAGCTTGACAGGGACCTACGAGCAGTACTTC

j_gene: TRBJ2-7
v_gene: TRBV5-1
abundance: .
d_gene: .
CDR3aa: CASSLDQGTYEQYF
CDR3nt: TGCGCCAGCAGCTTGGACCAGGGTACCTACGAGCAGTACTTC

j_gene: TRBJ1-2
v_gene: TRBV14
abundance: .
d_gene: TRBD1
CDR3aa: CASSQRISGQGLFGNYGYTF
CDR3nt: TGTGCCAGCAGCCAACGAATTTCGGGACAGGGGTTATTCGGAAACTATGGCTACACCTTC

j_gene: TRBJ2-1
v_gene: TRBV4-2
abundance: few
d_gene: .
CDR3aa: CASSQAGEGWNEQFF
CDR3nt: TGTGCCAGCAGCCAAGCAGGGGAGGGGTGGAATGAGCAGTTCTTC

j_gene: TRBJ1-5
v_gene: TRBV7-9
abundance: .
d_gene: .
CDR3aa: CASSLDISNQPQHF
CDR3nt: TGTGCCAGCAGCTTAGATATCAGCAATCAGCCCCAGCATTTT

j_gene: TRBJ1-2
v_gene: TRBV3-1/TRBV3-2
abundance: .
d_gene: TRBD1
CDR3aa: CASSQEGAGGVAGYTF
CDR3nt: TGTGCCAGCAGCCAAGAAGGAGCAGGGGGCGTCGCTGGCTACACCTTC

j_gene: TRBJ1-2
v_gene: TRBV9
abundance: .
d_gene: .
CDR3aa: CASSTGGSDNYGYTF
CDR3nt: TGTGCCAGCAGCACCGGGGGGTCAGATAACTATGGCTACACCTTC

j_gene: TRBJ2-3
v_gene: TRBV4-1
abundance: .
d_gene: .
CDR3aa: CASSQVGGQSTDTQYF
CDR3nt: TGCGCCAGCAGCCAAGTAGGAGGGCAGAGCACAGATACGCAGTATTTT